There are a few counts of the clone carrying this T cell receptor (beta chain). The antigen is unknown. It was with unique molecular identifiers that the TCRbeta library was prepared. TCRdb fed the PCR reads into MiXCR, producing one record per CDR3 protein. This sample carries 500,000 or so distinct CDR3 sequences, 11% of them seen once, and the ten largest clones take 14%. The data were obtained in a study of T-cell reconstitution after alpha-beta-depleted transplantation in children. Findings and caveats of the study: Recipient T cells and thymic progenitors that survived gave rise to the high TCRbeta diversity observed at day 60 in some patients. Counts and diversity of T cells one year after transplant came mostly from newly produced T cells. After transplant, at about two months, alpha-beta T cells were reportedly derived from several hundred expanded graft clones.

The V and J ends lost 3 bases and 3 bases respectively, with 14 bases between them. The germline CDR1 and CDR2 sequences are KGHDR and SFDVKD. The CDR3 loop spans 15 amino acids. The chain carries TRBV24-1 and TRBJ2-7; the D call may be TRBD1 or TRBD2 (5 bases each). This receptor was obtained from a female patient between 2 and 15 years old who had a stem cell transplant for aplastic anemia, so the T cells may come from the graft donor. This specimen was PBMCs, mostly from graft donor cells, taken 180 days after TCRalphabeta/CD19-depleted stem cell transplant. The CDR3 spells CATSDPRDAHYEQYF. The DNA for the CDR3 is TGTGCCACCAGTGATCCACGGGACGCCCACTACGAGCAGTACTTC.